This is a list of T cell receptor beta chains from one sample in a study of cytomegalovirus exposure and HLA in healthy donors. Only in-frame clones appear in the TCRdb table, and some are missing; sequencing was by immunoSEQ multiplex PCR. This table holds 140,000 or so clones, 80% found once. Sequences were obtained from PBMCs. These receptors were collected from a man aged 40-49 years in good health and CMV-seronegative. Both conserved end residues are part of each CDR3. A D gene is named only where the DNA matches it firmly. Only part of the rows carry a size: once, few, many, or a class if the clone is expanded.

TRBV9	-	-	TRBJ1-2	TGTGCCAGCCACGGCTATGGCTACACCTTC	CASHGYGYTF
TRBV10-3	few	TRBD1	TRBJ2-5	TGTGCCATCAGTGGACAGGGACAACAAGAGACCCAGTACTTC	CAISGQGQQETQYF
TRBV5-6	-	-	TRBJ2-5	TGTGCCAGCACCGGGCAAGAGACCCAGTACTTC	CASTGQETQYF
TRBV15	-	-	TRBJ2-7	TGTGCCACCAGCAGAGACCTTATTACCTACGAGCAGTACTTC	CATSRDLITYEQYF
TRBV7-6	-	-	TRBJ2-7	TGTGCCAGCAGCCCACAGGTTGTAGTCGACGAGCAGTACTTC	CASSPQVVVDEQYF
TRBV5-8	few	TRBD1	TRBJ1-1	TGTGCCAGCAGCTTGGTAGGGACAGGAGTGACTGAAGCTTTCTTT	CASSLVGTGVTEAFF
TRBV7-3	-	-	TRBJ1-5	TGTGCCAGCAGCCCGGGAGGGGACCAGCCCCAGCATTTT	CASSPGGDQPQHF
TRBV19	few	-	TRBJ1-6	TGTGCCAGTAGTATCTTGACAGACAATTCACCCCTCCACTTT	CASSILTDNSPLHF
TRBV6-1	-	-	TRBJ2-7	TGTGCCAGCAGCCGTTCCGACATGTACGAGCAGTACTTC	CASSRSDMYEQYF
TRBV7-8	-	-	TRBJ1-5	TGTGCCAGCAGCTCCGACATTTATAGCAATCAGCCCCAGCATTTT	CASSSDIYSNQPQHF
TRBV5-6	once	-	TRBJ1-2	TGTGCCAGCAGTTCCGTGGGGGGGCGAACCTATGGCTACACCTTC	CASSSVGGRTYGYTF
TRBV30	-	-	TRBJ2-3	TGTGCCTGGAGTCCCAGGGGAGATACGCAGTATTTT	CAWSPRGDTQYF
TRBV11-3	-	-	TRBJ2-1	TGTGCCAGCAGTAGAGGCTACAATGAGCAGTTCTTC	CASSRGYNEQFF
TRBV6-5	-	-	TRBJ2-7	TGTGCCAGCAGGGCCGGGAGCGACTACGAGCAGTACTTC	CASRAGSDYEQYF
TRBV25-1	-	-	TRBJ2-1	TGTGCCAGCAGTGTGGGCAGGGTGGCTGAGCAGTTCTTC	CASSVGRVAEQFF
TRBV27	-	-	TRBJ1-1	TGTGCCAGCAGTGCCTTGAGGGGGACCCTGAACACTGAAGCTTTCTTT	CASSALRGTLNTEAFF
TRBV25-1	-	-	TRBJ1-4	TGTGCCAGCAGTGAATTTGGCCGGGACGGAGGGGAAAAACTGTTTTTT	CASSEFGRDGGEKLFF
TRBV5-1	-	-	TRBJ2-2	TGCGCCAGCAGACTAGGACAGAGTAACACCGGGGAGCTGTTTTTT	CASRLGQSNTGELFF
TRBV29-1	-	TRBD2	TRBJ2-3	TGCAGCGTCCTAGGCGGGGGGGGCGATACGCAGTATTTT	CSVLGGGGDTQYF
TRBV9	few	TRBD1	TRBJ1-5	TGTGCCAGCAGCGCAGAAACAGGGGTACATCAGCCCCAGCATTTT	CASSAETGVHQPQHF
TRBV30	-	-	TRBJ1-2	TGTGCCTGGACCCAAACCCAGAACTATGGCTACACCTTC	CAWTQTQNYGYTF
TRBV7-8	few	-	TRBJ2-2	TGTGCCAGCAGCCGACAGCCTACGAACACCGGGGAGCTGTTTTTT	CASSRQPTNTGELFF
TRBV5-1	-	TRBD2	TRBJ2-4	TGCGCCAGCAGCTCAGGGACTAGCGGCGGGGCAGGAAACATTCAGTACTTC	CASSSGTSGGAGNIQYF
TRBV9	-	TRBD1	TRBJ1-1	TGTGCCAGCAGCCCGCGGACAGGGAACACTGAAGCTTTCTTT	CASSPRTGNTEAFF
TRBV6-5	-	TRBD1	TRBJ1-2	TGTGCCAGCAGTTACTCCCAGGGGGTGGATGGCTACACCTTC	CASSYSQGVDGYTF